The next 25 T cell receptor beta chains were all read from a single sample in a study of cytomegalovirus exposure and HLA in healthy donors. Amplification used 60 Vbeta primers and 13 Jbeta primers. TCRdb's table, derived via immunoSEQ multiplex PCR, lists solely in-frame clones and lacks some. The sample shows around 170,000 clones, 82% of them seen only once. Sequenced: PBMCs. The receptors come from a woman aged 18-29 years in good health and CMV-seronegative.

V gene TRBV7-8 combines with J gene TRBJ1-1; maybe TRBD1 (6 bases). V was shortened by 1 base and J by 5 bases, with 17 bases between the two germline ends. The germline V gene has CDR1 SGHVS and CDR2 FQNEAQ. This CDR3 region has 16 residues. The CDR3 loop reads CASSLVSTGRLTEAFF. CDR3 in DNA: TGTGCCAGCAGCTTAGTGTCGACAGGTAGATTGACTGAAGCTTTCTTT.

Regarding this clone: The same CDR3 also results from other DNA sequences found in this sample. This rearrangement joins TRBV10-3 to TRBJ2-5; 7 nucleotides align to TRBD2. The CDR3 sequence is 13 residues long. Looked up from germline, CDR1 is ENHRY and CDR2 is SYGVKD. The V gene end was trimmed by 4 bases and the J gene end by 4 bases; junction bases not matched to a gene: 3. In nucleotides, the CDR3 is TGTGCCATCAGTGGGGGGGGTTTAGAGACCCAGTACTTC. Protein product: CAISGGGLETQYF.

The gene calls are TRBV9 and TRBJ1-2, with 10 positions matching TRBD1. Germline V lookup: CDR1 SGDLS, CDR2 YYNGEE. This CDR3 is built from 16 residues. J lost 8 bases, V lost 4 bases, and 14 bases had no gene match. The CDR3 region is CASSQGGTGELEGYTF. CDR3 coding DNA: TGTGCCAGCAGCCAAGGCGGGACAGGGGAATTGGAAGGCTACACCTTC. Filled out from reference TRBV9 and TRBJ1-2, the complete variable domain reads DSGVTQTPKHLITATGQRVTLRCSPRSGDLSVYWYQQSLDQGLQFLIQYYNGEERAKGNILERFSAQQFPDLHSELNLSSLELGDSALYFCASSQGGTGELEGYTFGSGTRLTVV.

The chain carries TRBV7-6 and TRBJ2-5; tentative D call: TRBD2 (5 bases). V was pared by 4 bases and J by 2 bases, with 8 bases between. This CDR3 has 13 residues. Per the germline V gene, CDR1 is SGHVS and CDR2 is FNYEAQ. The chain's CDR3 is CASSWTEQETQYF. The CDR3 DNA sequence: TGTGCCAGCAGCTGGACTGAACAAGAGACCCAGTACTTC.

This clone turned up a few times. The gene calls are TRBV28 and TRBJ1-2; D gene unclear. The V and J ends lost 4 bases and 0 bases respectively, with 6 bases between them. Per germline, CDR1 MDHEN and CDR2 SYDVKM. The CDR3 contains 13 residues. CDR3 sequence reads: CASSSETNYGYTF. CDR3 coding DNA: TGTGCCAGCAGTTCCGAGACTAACTATGGCTACACCTTC.

The CDR3 nucleotides read TGTGCCAGTAGTACCGGGACTAGCGGCTACAATGAGCAGTTCTTC. Amino acids: CASSTGTSGYNEQFF. This chain uses TRBV19 with TRBJ2-1; the match to TRBD2 covers 11 bases. CDR1 and CDR2 (germline): LNHDA, SQIVND (reference sequence). Germline trimming cut 4 bases from V and 3 bases from J; bases unmatched to any gene: 2. CDR3 size: 15 residues.

The V gene is TRBV7-9, the J gene TRBJ2-7; D perhaps matches TRBD2 (6 bases). The CDR3 length is 14 residues. Germline-derived CDR1 and CDR2 are SEHNR and FQNEAQ (reference sequence). V was cut by 5 bases and J by 3 bases, with 14 bases left in between. CDR3 amino acids: CASSTTSFGYEQYF. The CDR3 DNA follows: TGTGCCAGCAGCACTACTAGCTTCGGCTACGAGCAGTACTTC.

Notes on this clone: Germline and junction disagree at one end, which may indicate a read error. The rearrangement links TRBV5-4 to TRBJ2-5; 7 nucleotides line up with TRBD2. The J call may be in error: the DNA end matches TRBJ2-7 better. The CDR3 has 13 amino acids. Germline V gives CDR1 SGHNT, CDR2 YYREEE (reference sequence). Here the CDR3 reads CVSSPGLPYEQYF. Written as DNA, the CDR3 is TGTGTCAGCAGCCCGGGACTACCCTACGAGCAGTACTTC.

The CDR3 bases are TGCGCCAGCAGCCAAGATTTGCGGCGGGGGTCCTACAATGAGCAGTTCTTC. This translates into CASSQDLRRGSYNEQFF. The J gene is TRBJ2-1, the V gene TRBV4-1, with 7 bases fitting TRBD2. Per the germline V gene, CDR1 is MGHRA and CDR2 is YSYEKL. Losses at the gene ends were 0 bases for V and 1 base for J; bases not matched to a gene: 6. The CDR3 runs 17 residues.

The CDR3 sequence: CASSLRTSGTLNTQYF. The CDR3 DNA is TGTGCCAGCAGCTTACGGACTAGCGGGACCTTGAATACGCAGTATTTT. The chain employs TRBV7-9 and TRBJ2-3, with 12 bases lining up with TRBD2. J gave up 7 bases and V 2 bases, and 7 bases lay outside the gene matches. This CDR3 comprises 16 residues. From germline, CDR1 is SEHNR and CDR2 FQNEAQ (reference sequence). Together with reference TRBV7-9 and TRBJ2-3, the CDR3 gives the full variable domain: DTGVSQNPRHKITKRGQNVTFRCDPISEHNRLYWYRQTLGQGPEFLTYFQNEAQLEKSRLLSDRFSAERPKGSFSTLEIQRTEQGDSAMYLCASSLRTSGTLNTQYFGPGTRLTVL.

The chain couples TRBV6-6 to TRBJ2-3; 12 bases are a match to TRBD2. Germline CDR1 and CDR2: MNHNY and SVGAGI (reference sequence). This CDR3 contains 16 residues. V shed 4 bases, J shed 2 bases, and the junction held 4 bases outside the gene matches. This chain's CDR3 is CASSSGLAGTTDTQYF. DNA of the CDR3: TGTGCCAGCAGTTCTGGACTAGCGGGGACCACAGATACGCAGTATTTT.

The chain recombines TRBV7-9 with TRBJ1-2, with 11 positions matching TRBD1. Trimming cost V 4 bases and J 4 bases; bases outside gene matches: 5. Germline lookup yields CDR1 SEHNR and CDR2 FQNEAQ (reference sequence). The CDR3 sequence is 15 residues long. The CDR3 protein is CASSSGTGGIYGYTF. The CDR3 DNA follows: TGTGCCAGCAGCTCTGGGACAGGGGGAATCTATGGCTACACCTTC.

V and J are TRBV7-9 and TRBJ2-5, with a weak D call TRBD1 (6 bases). The J call may not be correct, given that the DNA end is closer to TRBJ2-7. This CDR3 region has 12 residues. Germline V gene lookup returns CDR1 SEHNR and CDR2 FQNEAQ (reference sequence). The CDR3, as DNA: TGTGCCAGCAGCACCAGGGGCCACGAGCAGTACTTC. Protein product: CASSTRGHEQYF.

The rearrangement links TRBV15 to TRBJ2-7; maybe TRBD2 (5 bases). V lost 0 bases, J lost 2 bases, and 11 bases lay in between. The CDR3 sequence is 15 residues long. CDR1 is LNHNV, CDR2 YYDKDF, per germline (reference sequence). CDR3 in DNA: TGTGCCACCAGCAGAGAGGCGGGCGTAACCTACGAGCAGTACTTC. Amino acids: CATSREAGVTYEQYF.

This clone occurred a few times. The chain carries TRBV19 and TRBJ1-4; 8 bases match TRBD1. The CDR3 is 17 residues long. V gave up 6 bases and J gave up 5 bases; unmatched junction bases: 14. CDR1 and CDR2 (germline): LNHDA, SQIVND (reference sequence). The CDR3 is CASRSQLRDRRNEKLFF. In DNA, the CDR3 is TGTGCCAGTAGGTCCCAACTCCGGGACAGGAGGAATGAAAAACTGTTTTTT.

This chain connects TRBV7-6 to TRBJ1-1; unclear D gene. V was pared by 2 bases and J by 1 base, with 5 bases between. This CDR3 is 13 amino acids long. Looked up from germline, CDR1 is SGHVS and CDR2 is FNYEAQ. The CDR3 nucleotides are TGTGCCAGCAGCTTATCCGGGAACACTGAAGCTTTCTTT. Amino acid sequence: CASSLSGNTEAFF.

The chain has TRBV14 and TRBJ2-7; D remains unclear. Trimming took off 4 bases at V and 0 bases at J, with 16 bases between the two ends. Germline V gene data show CDR1 as SGHDN and CDR2 as FVKESK. The CDR3 totals 16 residues. In DNA, the CDR3 is TGTGCCAGCAGCCCGTTTTCAGGCGTTAGCTCCTACGAGCAGTACTTC. Translation: CASSPFSGVSSYEQYF.

This clone came up a few times. This sample includes further DNA sequences coding for the same CDR3. The rearrangement uses TRBV30 and TRBJ1-2; D unresolved. Looked up from germline, CDR1 is GTSNPN and CDR2 is SVGIG (reference sequence). V was pared by 1 base and J by 2 bases, with 5 bases between. This CDR3 spans 12 amino acids. The DNA of the CDR3 is TGTGCCTGGAGTGCGGGGAACTATGGCTACACCTTC. This translates into CAWSAGNYGYTF.

The chain carries TRBV6-6 and TRBJ2-4; 8 bases are a match to TRBD1. V lost 4 bases, J lost 1 base, and 3 bases stayed unmatched. This CDR3 is built from 15 residues. Germline-derived CDR1 and CDR2 are MNHNY and SVGAGI (reference sequence). The CDR3, as DNA: TGTGCCAGCAGTTCCCAGGGGGCGGCCAAAAACATTCAGTACTTC. It specifies CASSSQGAAKNIQYF.

The chain is built from TRBV9 and TRBJ2-3; 14 bases map to TRBD2. Germline CDR1 SGDLS, CDR2 YYNGEE. V lost 4 bases to trimming and J lost 2 bases; unmatched junction nucleotides: 9. The CDR3 has 18 amino acids. The CDR3 DNA follows: TGTGCCAGCAGCCGACAGACTAGCGGGGGGGCCCACACAGATACGCAGTATTTT. This encodes CASSRQTSGGAHTDTQYF. The entire variable domain, with the rest obtained from reference TRBV9 and TRBJ2-3, is as follows: DSGVTQTPKHLITATGQRVTLRCSPRSGDLSVYWYQQSLDQGLQFLIQYYNGEERAKGNILERFSAQQFPDLHSELNLSSLELGDSALYFCASSRQTSGGAHTDTQYFGPGTRLTVL.

The chain is built from TRBV2 and TRBJ2-3, with 15 bases aligning to TRBD2. The CDR3 contains 15 residues. CDR1 is SNHLY and CDR2 is FYNNEI in the germline V gene. The V and J ends lost 8 bases and 5 bases, in that order; junction bases with no gene match: 5. CDR3 in amino acids: CASGTSGGPGDTQYF. CDR3 DNA: TGTGCCAGCGGGACTAGCGGGGGGCCCGGAGATACGCAGTATTTT.

The chain has TRBV7-9 and TRBJ2-2; D is unclear. Germline V gives CDR1 SEHNR, CDR2 FQNEAQ (reference sequence). The V end was cut by 8 bases, the J end by 3 bases, with 13 bases between. The CDR3 runs to 14 residues. The CDR3 bases are TGTGCCAGCCCTCCCTCCCCCGACACCGGGGAGCTGTTTTTT. This encodes CASPPSPDTGELFF. The full variable domain, its missing parts supplied by reference TRBV7-9 and TRBJ2-2, is DTGVSQNPRHKITKRGQNVTFRCDPISEHNRLYWYRQTLGQGPEFLTYFQNEAQLEKSRLLSDRFSAERPKGSFSTLEIQRTEQGDSAMYLCASPPSPDTGELFFGEGSRLTVL.

This clone was detected only a few times. The chain links TRBV25-1 to TRBJ1-1; no reliable D call. V was trimmed by 7 bases and J by 4 bases, leaving 10 bases between them. Germline V gene lookup returns CDR1 MGHDK and CDR2 SYGVNS. The CDR3 extends over 12 amino acids. CDR3 nucleotides: TGTGCCAGCACCGCGGGGAGCACTGAAGCTTTCTTT. This translates into CASTAGSTEAFF.

The chain links TRBV13 to TRBJ2-7, with TRBD1 as a possible D gene (8 bases). Germline CDR1 PRHDT, CDR2 FYEKMQ (reference sequence). V was trimmed by 5 bases and J by 3 bases, leaving 20 bases between them. This CDR3 has 16 residues. CDR3 nucleotide sequence: TGTGCCAGCAGCGGCCCGGACAGGGAGGGGATCTACGAGCAGTACTTC. This gives the protein CASSGPDREGIYEQYF.

This chain joins TRBV2 and TRBJ2-2, with D possibly being TRBD1 (5 bases). The CDR3 is 15 residues long. Germline V gives CDR1 SNHLY, CDR2 FYNNEI. V lost 7 bases to trimming and J lost 1 base, with 13 bases between them. The CDR3 sequence: CASKGQGLNTGELFF. In DNA, the CDR3 is TGTGCCAGCAAAGGTCAGGGCTTGAACACCGGGGAGCTGTTTTTT.